This T cell receptor (beta chain) was recorded in a study of blood T cell repertoires in COVID-19. Looking at the study overall: The United States, Italy and Spain supplied acute and convalescent COVID-19 samples. The cDNA or gDNA used as material had been derived from T cells, B-cell-depleted T cells, or PBMCs.

Authors' processing steps: Cell counts per sample came from amplifying reference gene primers. The method was immunoSEQ multiplex PCR; TCRdb's version includes in-frame clones alone and lacks a portion of them. V and J calls and clone size are those listed in that table; D and trimming were worked out from the DNA. The data contain 110,000 to 150,000 clones, more than 80% of them singletons. Sequenced material: peripheral blood. This sequence originates from a woman older than 75 in a cohort sampled during active or convalescent COVID-19.

The CDR3 DNA reads as TGTGCCAGCAGCTTAGGGGACAGGGTAGAGATAACTAATGAAAAACTGTTTTTT. Protein sequence: CASSLGDRVEITNEKLFF. This chain connects TRBV7-9 to TRBJ1-4, with 9 positions matching TRBD1. This CDR3 region has 18 residues. Germline-derived CDR1 and CDR2 are SEHNR and FQNEAQ (reference sequence). The V segment lost 1 base and the J segment 1 base; nucleotides outside the gene matches: 7.